The 10 T cell receptor beta chains presented below share a single source sample, sequenced in a study of beta chain features in type 1 diabetes. Their specific antigens are unknown. Findings of the study overall: In every one of the four CD4+ subsets, TCRB CDR3s were moderately but significantly shorter in Type 1 diabetes patients.

Since all of the isolated RNA was reverse transcribed, expressed TCRB transcripts were what got sequenced. Assay used: immunoSEQ multiplex PCR; TCRdb lists only in-frame clones, some missing. The data hold around 41,000 clones, with 60% to 75% observed a single time. The sample taken for sequencing was Tregs from blood. The receptor set was obtained from a man under 40 with type 1 diabetes. Some clones in this sample may be carry-over from other donors' samples.

The genes are TRBV19 and TRBJ2-3, with 10 positions matching TRBD2. J was trimmed by 7 bases and V by 7 bases; bases with no gene match: 11. Germline values: CDR1 LNHDA, CDR2 SQIVND (reference sequence). The CDR3 covers 15 residues. CDR3 DNA: TGTGCCAGTACCTCCCCAGCGGGGGGGCTTTATACGCAGTATTTT. It yields the protein CASTSPAGGLYTQYF.

The V and J genes are TRBV7-9 and TRBJ2-3; 7 bases map to TRBD2. With V trimmed by 6 bases and J by 2 bases, 11 bases remained unmatched. The CDR3 totals 16 residues. Germline CDR1 reads SEHNR; CDR2 reads FQNEAQ (reference sequence). The CDR3 spells CASRRAGRGYTDTQYF. DNA of the CDR3: TGTGCCAGCAGACGCGCCGGGCGGGGGTACACAGATACGCAGTATTTT.

CDR3 in DNA: TGTGCCAGCAGCCCGCTAGCGGAATACCAAGAGACCCAGTACTTC. Encoded protein: CASSPLAEYQETQYF. The chain links TRBV6-6 to TRBJ2-5; TRBD2 matches at 7 bases. This CDR3 spans 15 amino acids. V lost 6 bases and J lost 0; bases outside the gene matches: 7. Germline V lookup: CDR1 MNHNY, CDR2 SVGAGI (reference sequence).

V gene TRBV5-1 combines with J gene TRBJ2-5, with 10 bases matching TRBD1. The CDR3 runs to 14 residues. Germline V gives CDR1 SGHRS, CDR2 YFSETQ. V was clipped by 4 bases and J by 5 bases; unmatched bases: 5. The DNA for the CDR3 is TGCGCCAGCAGCCGACAGGGGGCCATGGAGACCCAGTACTTC. This sequence encodes CASSRQGAMETQYF.

The CDR3 nucleotides are TGTGCCAGCAGTGAATATCAGGGAACTGAAGCTTTCTTT. This gives the protein CASSEYQGTEAFF. The chain links TRBV2 to TRBJ1-1; D perhaps matches TRBD1 (5 bases). Per germline, CDR1 SNHLY and CDR2 FYNNEI. The CDR3 sequence is 13 residues long. V was trimmed by 2 bases and J by 5 bases, leaving 9 bases between them.

In DNA, the CDR3 is TGCAGCGTTTCGGCACAGGGTGGAGCAGATACGCAGTATTTT. Translation gives CSVSAQGGADTQYF. The chain recombines TRBV29-1 with TRBJ2-3; D might be TRBD1 (6 bases). The CDR3 runs to 14 residues. CDR1 is SQVTM, CDR2 ANQGSEA, per germline. The V and J ends lost 5 bases and 4 bases respectively, with 16 bases between them.

This clone was counted a few times. This same CDR3 is encoded by further DNA sequences in the sample. This chain links TRBV7-2 with TRBJ2-7; 7 bases line up with TRBD1. CDR1 SGHTA and CDR2 FQGNSA come from the germline V gene. Trimming took 5 bases from V and 4 from J; bases not matched to a gene: 2. The length of the CDR3 is 12 residues. The CDR3 DNA is TGTGCCAGCAGCCGACAGGGTTACGAGCAGTACTTC. This encodes CASSRQGYEQYF.

The chain is built from TRBV19 and TRBJ1-4; a weak D match, TRBD1 (5 bases). Trimming removed 5 bases at V and 8 bases at J, with 18 bases between. This CDR3 is 15 amino acids long. Germline V gives CDR1 LNHDA, CDR2 SQIVND (reference sequence). For the CDR3, the DNA is TGTGCCAGTAGTGGGCGGGACCGCCCGGAGGAAAAACTGTTTTTT. It is translated as CASSGRDRPEEKLFF. The variable domain in full, completed from reference TRBV19 and TRBJ1-4, reads DGGITQSPKYLFRKEGQNVTLSCEQNLNHDAMYWYRQDPGQGLRLIYYSQIVNDFQKGDIAEGYSVSREKKESFPLTVTSAQKNPTAFYLCASSGRDRPEEKLFFGSGTQLSVL.

The chain combines TRBV7-9 with TRBJ1-2, with a weak D call TRBD1 (6 bases). The germline V and J ends were trimmed by 1 base and 3 bases, with 12 bases remaining between them. CDR1 and CDR2 from the germline V gene are SEHNR and FQNEAQ (reference sequence). This CDR3 comprises 15 residues. The CDR3 sequence: CASSLGAGTYYGYTF. DNA for the CDR3: TGTGCCAGCAGCTTAGGGGCAGGGACATACTATGGCTACACCTTC.

V gene TRBV5-4 combines with J gene TRBJ2-3; maybe TRBD2 (6 bases). V lost 4 bases to trimming and J lost 6 bases, with 12 bases between them. Germline CDR1 SGHNT, CDR2 YYREEE (reference sequence). CDR3 length: 13 residues. CDR3 sequence reads: CASSIPGRDTQYF. The CDR3 DNA is TGTGCCAGCAGCATACCAGGGAGGGATACGCAGTATTTT.